The 22 T cell receptor beta chains below come from one sample, sequenced in a study of Graves' ophthalmopathy and Graves' hyperthyroidism (dated by TCRdb to 2017 to 2018). Sequenced using an Illumina HiSeq 2000. TCR beta CDR3 regions were amplified from RNA transcripts for repertoire sequencing. The first round was an RT-PCR using HTBI primers with the Qiagen OneStep RT-PCR kit, and this first round was followed by a second-round multiplex PCR, then size selection and purification. TCRdb reran the public reads through fastp at Q25 and MiXCR, keeping productive beta chains. All rows with the same CDR3 protein become a single entry with the most common DNA and genes. A total of approximately 380,000 distinct CDR3 sequences appear in this sample, over 20% of them only once. The top ten clones comprise under 3.5% of the sample. Sample: peripheral blood. Receptor source: a woman in her late teens or twenties with stable Graves' hyperthyroidism. Donor details come from another sample of the same person, matched by shared clones.

V gene TRBV29-1 combines with J gene TRBJ2-7, with D hard to call. The CDR3 extends over 13 amino acids. From germline, CDR1 is SQVTM and CDR2 ANQGSEA. V was clipped by 1 base and J by 0 bases, with 7 bases between them. The chain's CDR3 is CSVEVSASYEQYF. In DNA, the CDR3 is TGCAGCGTTGAAGTCTCAGCCTCCTACGAGCAGTACTTC.

Notes on this clonotype: No conserved phenylalanine or tryptophan is present at the end of the CDR3, so a read error is the likely explanation. It is unclear where the CDR3 begins or ends on the DNA, so no DNA is shown, and the CDR3 is as TCRdb lists it. The chain uses TRBV11-2 and TRBJ1-1. The CDR3 is 13 amino acids in total, end residues counted. CDR1 and CDR2 from the germline V gene are SGHAT and FQNNGV. The CDR3 reads CASGLGGNTEAWV.

This clonotype was counted ten times or more. V and J are TRBV7-9 and TRBJ2-7; TRBD2 matches at 13 bases. V was pared by 5 bases and J by 0 bases, with 10 bases of the junction left unmatched. Per germline, CDR1 SEHNR and CDR2 FQNEAQ (reference sequence). The CDR3 totals 18 residues. The CDR3 loop is CASSDKWGTSGNSYEQYF. DNA for the CDR3: TGTGCCAGCAGCGATAAATGGGGGACTAGCGGGAACTCCTACGAGCAGTACTTC. The full variable domain, its missing parts supplied by reference TRBV7-9 and TRBJ2-7, is DTGVSQNPRHKITKRGQNVTFRCDPISEHNRLYWYRQTLGQGPEFLTYFQNEAQLEKSRLLSDRFSAERPKGSFSTLEIQRTEQGDSAMYLCASSDKWGTSGNSYEQYFGPGTRLTVT.

V usage is TRBV18 and J usage is TRBJ2-7, with 8 bases matching TRBD2. Germline lookup yields CDR1 KGHSH and CDR2 LQKENI. V was pared by 6 bases and J by 2 bases, with 9 bases of the junction left unmatched. CDR3 length equals 15 residues. The CDR3 bases are TGTGCCAGCTCTCGGGGTAGCGGGATCCCCTACGAGCAGTACTTC. This codes for CASSRGSGIPYEQYF.

This clonotype has a count of ten or more. The rearrangement links TRBV12-3 or TRBV12-4 to TRBJ2-2; D gene ambiguous. There are 14 residues in the CDR3. V lost 6 bases to trimming and J lost 2 bases, with 10 bases between them. DNA for the CDR3: TGTGCCAGCAGACTGAATCTAAACACCGGGGAGCTGTTTTTT. Its protein is CASRLNLNTGELFF.

This clonotype was found many times. The chain couples TRBV27 to TRBJ2-2, with D perhaps matching TRBD2 (6 bases). Per the germline V gene, CDR1 is MNHEY and CDR2 is SMNVEV (reference sequence). The V gene lost 1 base and the J gene lost 1 base, with 28 bases spanning the gap. The CDR3 is 22 amino acids. DNA of the CDR3: TGTGCCAGCAGTTTATACCCTGGTTTCCTCCTTCGAGCGGAGGGGAACACCGGGGAGCTGTTTTTT. Its translation is CASSLYPGFLLRAEGNTGELFF.

Ten or more counts support this clonotype. The chain combines TRBV6-2 or TRBV6-3 with TRBJ1-1; perhaps TRBD1 as D (6 bases). Germline V CDR1 and CDR2: MNHEY, SVGEGT. V was trimmed by 2 bases and J by 0 bases, leaving 10 bases between them. This CDR3 is built from 15 residues. CDR3 amino acids: CASSYAGVMNTEAFF. CDR3 DNA: TGTGCCAGCAGTTACGCAGGGGTCATGAACACTGAAGCTTTCTTT.

This clonotype was recorded many times. This rearrangement joins TRBV28 to TRBJ1-6; D is ambiguous. V lost 5 bases and J lost 11, with 7 bases in between. Germline V gene sequence: CDR1 MDHEN, CDR2 SYDVKM. CDR3 length: 11 amino acids. CDR3 residues: CASSPLTPLHF. The CDR3, as DNA: TGTGCCAGCAGTCCCTTAACACCCCTCCACTTT.

This clonotype was recorded a few times. This rearrangement joins TRBV5-1 to TRBJ2-7; 8 bases align to TRBD1. The length of the CDR3 is 13 residues. Germline V gene sequence: CDR1 SGHRS, CDR2 YFSETQ. Trimming took 5 bases from V and 7 from J; bases not matched to a gene: 8. For the CDR3, the DNA is TGCGCCAGCAGACGTCAGGGGGCGCTAGAGCAGTACTTC. Translating it yields CASRRQGALEQYF.

This clonotype has at least ten counts. This sequence joins TRBV28 and TRBJ2-7; maybe TRBD1 (5 bases). V was clipped by 6 bases and J by 7 bases, with 13 bases between them. The germline V gene has CDR1 MDHEN and CDR2 SYDVKM. The CDR3 sequence is 12 residues long. The CDR3 protein is CASRPGHGEQYF. CDR3 DNA sequence: TGTGCCAGCAGACCCGGACATGGGGAGCAGTACTTC.

The chain combines TRBV30 with TRBJ1-1; maybe TRBD1 (6 bases). V was cut by 3 bases and J by 3 bases, with 11 bases left in between. The V gene's germline CDR1 is GTSNPN and CDR2 SVGIG (reference sequence). This CDR3 region has 13 residues. CDR3 sequence reads: CAWSQQGYTEAFF. DNA for the CDR3: TGTGCCTGGAGCCAACAGGGATACACTGAAGCTTTCTTT.

The chain has TRBV7-8 and TRBJ2-2; D is perhaps TRBD2 (5 bases). The germline V and J ends were trimmed by 4 bases and 4 bases, with 13 bases remaining between them. This CDR3 is 15 amino acids long. Germline CDR1 reads SGHVS; CDR2 reads FQNEAQ. This CDR3 reads CASSSRGRFTGELFF. The CDR3 nucleotides read TGTGCCAGCAGCTCCCGAGGGCGGTTCACCGGGGAGCTGTTTTTT.

This clonotype was recorded at least ten times. V is TRBV11-2 and J is TRBJ2-7, with 9 nucleotides matching TRBD2. Trimming took 3 bases from V and 2 from J; bases not matched to a gene: 8. Germline loops: CDR1 SGHAT, CDR2 FQNNGV. The CDR3 consists of 16 residues. The DNA for the CDR3 is TGTGCCAGCAGCTTGGATAGGACTAGCGTCGCCTACGAGCAGTACTTC. Translation: CASSLDRTSVAYEQYF.

This clonotype came up many times. This chain joins TRBV2 and TRBJ2-6; D might be TRBD1 (6 bases). Germline CDR1 reads SNHLY; CDR2 reads FYNNEI. V was shortened by 10 bases and J by 4 bases, with 20 bases between the two germline ends. The CDR3 runs to 16 residues. The CDR3 loop reads CANLRLQGAGANVLTF. The CDR3 DNA sequence: TGTGCCAACCTTAGACTACAGGGAGCCGGGGCCAACGTCCTGACTTTC.

This sequence joins TRBV11-1 and TRBJ2-5; 12 bases agree with TRBD2. Trimming took 5 bases from V and 1 from J; bases not matched to a gene: 11. The CDR3 totals 18 residues. Germline V gene data show CDR1 as SGHAT and CDR2 as FQDESV (reference sequence). CDR3 sequence: CASSPGLAGTLLQETQYF. CDR3 DNA sequence: TGTGCCAGCAGCCCCGGACTAGCGGGGACACTGCTCCAAGAGACCCAGTACTTC.

This clonotype was seen ten or more times. This chain uses TRBV30 with TRBJ2-5; 11 bases line up with TRBD2. This CDR3 region has 14 residues. The germline CDR1 and CDR2 sequences are GTSNPN and SVGIG (reference sequence). V lost 4 bases and J lost 7; bases outside the gene matches: 8. CDR3 DNA sequence: TGTGCCTGGACCCCTAGCGGGAGGTTCGCGACCCAGTACTTC. Translation gives CAWTPSGRFATQYF.

This clonotype occurred many times. The chain is built from TRBV28 and TRBJ2-5, with unresolved D. This CDR3 is 14 amino acids long. The germline gives CDR1 MDHEN, CDR2 SYDVKM. V was trimmed by 3 bases and J by 5 bases, leaving 13 bases between them. The CDR3 is CASSFLFSTETQYF. Written as DNA, the CDR3 is TGTGCCAGCAGTTTTCTATTTAGCACCGAGACCCAGTACTTC.

There are many counts of this clonotype. This chain connects TRBV7-6 to TRBJ2-5, with TRBD2 matching over 10 bases. Germline-derived CDR1 and CDR2 are SGHVS and FNYEAQ. CDR3 length: 14 amino acids. Trimming at V came to 0 bases and at J to 6 bases, leaving 1 base not matched to a gene. The CDR3 DNA reads TGTGCCAGCAGCTTAGCGGGACTAGCGCAGACCCAGTACTTC. The encoded protein is CASSLAGLAQTQYF.

This clonotype was observed at least ten times. The rearrangement joins TRBV20-1 to TRBJ1-2, with a possible D match to TRBD1 (5 bases). The V gene lost 6 bases and the J gene lost 5 bases, with 25 bases spanning the gap. This CDR3 has 16 amino acids. CDR1 is DFQATT, CDR2 SNEGSKA, per germline (reference sequence). The CDR3 spells CSATGTSGRAPYGYTF. DNA for the CDR3: TGCAGTGCCACCGGGACCTCCGGACGGGCCCCATATGGCTACACCTTC.

The chain combines TRBV12-3 or TRBV12-4 with TRBJ1-5; D is unresolved. V dropped 1 base and J dropped 1 base, with 14 bases sitting between them. The CDR3 extends over 17 amino acids. CDR3 nucleotides: TGTGCCAGCAGTTTAGTTCTGGGGTCGGGGAGCAATCAGCCCCAGCATTTT. Encoded protein: CASSLVLGSGSNQPQHF.

V is TRBV30 and J is TRBJ1-2; TRBD1 matches 7 bases. The CDR3 loop spans 15 amino acids. Germline CDR1 is GTSNPN and CDR2 is SVGIG (reference sequence). J was trimmed by 4 bases and V by 2 bases; bases with no gene match: 10. Written as DNA, the CDR3 is TGTGCCTGGAGTTTGGGACAGATTCCTGCCTATGGCTACACCTTC. This translates into CAWSLGQIPAYGYTF.

In this sample, this clonotype turned up many times. The DNA of the CDR3 is TGCAGTGCTAGAGATGCAGGGGTGGAGACCCAGTACTTC. Amino acid sequence: CSARDAGVETQYF. The chain links TRBV20-1 to TRBJ2-5, with D perhaps matching TRBD1 (6 bases). V was trimmed by 0 bases and J by 5 bases, leaving 10 bases between them. CDR3 size: 13 residues. Germline V gives CDR1 DFQATT, CDR2 SNEGSKA (reference sequence).